Listed here is a single T cell receptor beta chain. Its antigen is unidentified. The data were taken from a study of cytomegalovirus exposure and HLA in healthy donors. The wider study: An analysis done earlier identified 90 million to 120 million unique TCR beta sequences from about 179 million T cells. Approximately 85 million unique TCRs from HLA-typed donors were held in an early release of data.

V lost 3 bases to trimming and J lost 2 bases; unmatched junction nucleotides: 8. The germline V gene has CDR1 SGHDT and CDR2 YYEEEE. There are 16 residues in the CDR3. Study-wide findings and caveats: Some V segments could not be told apart, so they were left out, TRBV6-2 and TRBV6-3 among them. Previously analyzed data showed that most TCR beta V segments were productive at a frequency of about 90% or about 30%.

Amplification used 60 Vbeta primers and 13 Jbeta primers. The protocol was immunoSEQ multiplex PCR, while the TCRdb copy is restricted to in-frame clones and leaves out a portion. This sample has 150,000 to 200,000 clones; 65% to 85% occur once, and the top ten carry 1.5% to 2%. This clonotype was sampled from a man between 18 and 29 years old in good health and CMV-seronegative. The chain recombines TRBV5-6 with TRBJ2-7; 10 nucleotides align to TRBD2. The material sequenced was PBMCs. The CDR3 DNA reads as TGTGCCAGCAGCTGGAGTACTAGCGGGGTCGCCTACGAGCAGTACTTC. Its translation is CASSWSTSGVAYEQYF.